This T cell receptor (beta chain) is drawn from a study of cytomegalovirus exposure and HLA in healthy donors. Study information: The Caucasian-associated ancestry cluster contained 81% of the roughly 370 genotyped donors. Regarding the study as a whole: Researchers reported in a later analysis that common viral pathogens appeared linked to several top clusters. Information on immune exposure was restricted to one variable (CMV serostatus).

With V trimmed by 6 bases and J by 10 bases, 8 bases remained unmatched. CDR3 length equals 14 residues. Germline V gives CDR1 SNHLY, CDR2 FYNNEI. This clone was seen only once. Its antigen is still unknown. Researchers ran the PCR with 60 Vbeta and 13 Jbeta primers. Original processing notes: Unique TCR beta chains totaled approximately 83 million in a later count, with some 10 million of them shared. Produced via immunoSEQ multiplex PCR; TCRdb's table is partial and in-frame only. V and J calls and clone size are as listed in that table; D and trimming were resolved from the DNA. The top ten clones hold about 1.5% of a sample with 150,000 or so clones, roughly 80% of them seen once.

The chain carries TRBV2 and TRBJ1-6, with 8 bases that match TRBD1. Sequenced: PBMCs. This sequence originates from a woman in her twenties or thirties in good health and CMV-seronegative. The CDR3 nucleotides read TGTGCCAGCAGCCTGACAGGGGATCAGTCACCCCTCCACTTT. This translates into CASSLTGDQSPLHF.